Listed below are T cell receptor beta chains from one sample, sequenced in a study of cytomegalovirus exposure and HLA in healthy donors. TCRdb's table, derived via immunoSEQ multiplex PCR, lists solely in-frame clones and lacks some. Of tens of thousands of clones listed, approximately 84% are singletons. The sequenced material came from PBMCs. Receptor source: a man aged 50 to 59 in good health and CMV-seronegative. Each CDR3 is given with its conserved first and last residue. D genes are given only for firm matches. Rows may omit the clone size; those that give it use once, few, many or a size class.

D	J	length	size	V	CDR3	DNA
.	TRBJ1-4	15	.	TRBV5-1	CASSLGGGAGEKLFF	TGCGCCAGCAGCTTGGGCGGGGGCGCGGGTGAAAAACTGTTTTTT
TRBD2	TRBJ2-2	17	.	TRBV10-2	CASSEVTSGGNTGELFF	TGCGCCAGCAGTGAGGTGACTAGCGGGGGCAACACCGGGGAGCTGTTTTTT
TRBD2	TRBJ2-7	15	.	TRBV6-1	CASSDGLAGTYEQYF	TGTGCCAGCAGTGACGGACTAGCGGGCACCTACGAGCAGTACTTC
.	TRBJ2-7	14	.	TRBV5-6	CASSFSPLSYEQYF	TGTGCCAGCAGCTTTTCCCCACTGAGCTACGAGCAGTACTTC
.	TRBJ2-1	13	once	TRBV27	CASSSAGAGEQFF	TGTGCCAGCAGTTCGGCGGGGGCAGGGGAGCAGTTCTTC
TRBD1	TRBJ2-7	15	.	TRBV4-1	CASSQGDRGHREQYF	TGCGCCAGCAGCCAGGGAGACAGGGGGCATAGGGAGCAGTACTTC
.	TRBJ2-7	15	.	TRBV27	CASSLVRATSYEQYF	TGTGCCAGCAGTTTAGTCAGGGCCACCTCCTACGAGCAGTACTTC
TRBD1	TRBJ1-4	16	.	TRBV7-2	CASSLYTGGGGEKLFF	TGTGCCAGCAGCTTATACACAGGGGGCGGGGGTGAAAAACTGTTTTTT
.	TRBJ1-1	15	.	TRBV25-1	CASSDAGKGNTEAFF	TGTGCCAGCAGTGACGCAGGGAAGGGGAACACTGAAGCTTTCTTT
.	TRBJ2-1	15	.	TRBV6-5	CASSYSTVPYNEQFF	TGTGCCAGCAGTTACTCAACAGTTCCCTACAATGAGCAGTTCTTC
.	TRBJ2-7	15	.	TRBV5-8	CASSLGGPSSYEQYF	TGTGCCAGCAGCCTAGGGGGTCCTTCTAGCTACGAGCAGTACTTC
.	TRBJ1-4	15	.	TRBV6-5	CASRLVGGVDEKLFF	TGTGCCAGCAGGCTGGTCGGGGGGGTAGATGAAAAACTGTTTTTT
TRBD1	TRBJ1-2	13	once	TRBV5-4	CASSRDRGHLGTF	TGTGCCAGCAGCCGGGACAGGGGGCATCTAGGCACCTTC
.	TRBJ1-3	12	once	TRBV28	CASGFPGNTIYF	TGTGCCAGCGGCTTTCCTGGAAACACCATATATTTT
.	TRBJ1-6	13	few	TRBV9	CASTRTYNSPLHF	TGTGCCAGCACTAGGACCTATAATTCACCCCTCCACTTT
.	TRBJ1-4	14	.	TRBV9	CASSVGQGYEKLFF	TGTGCCAGCAGCGTAGGGCAGGGTTACGAAAAACTGTTTTTT
TRBD1	TRBJ2-5	15	.	TRBV6-6	CASRQRQGAVETQYF	TGTGCCAGCAGACAAAGACAGGGGGCGGTGGAGACCCAGTACTTC
TRBD2	TRBJ2-7	13	.	TRBV28	CASSHLASGPGGF	TGTGCCAGCAGTCACCTTGCTAGCGGGCCCGGTGGGTTC
TRBD1	TRBJ1-6	14	.	TRBV10-3	CAISKQGGDSPLHF	TGTGCCATCAGCAAACAGGGGGGGGATTCACCCCTCCACTTT
TRBD1	TRBJ1-2	15	.	TRBV6-5	CASSSHGTGNYGYTF	TGTGCCAGCAGTTCCCATGGGACAGGGAACTATGGCTACACCTTC
TRBD2	TRBJ2-2	15	.	TRBV15	CATSGTSGVGGELFF	TGTGCCACCAGCGGGACTAGCGGGGTGGGCGGGGAGCTGTTTTTT
TRBD1	TRBJ1-2	13	.	TRBV5-6	CASSYGQGGGYTF	TGTGCCAGCAGCTACGGACAGGGGGGAGGCTACACCTTC
TRBD1	TRBJ1-4	15	.	TRBV5-1	CASSGQTGAGEKLFF	TGCGCCAGCAGCGGCCAAACAGGGGCCGGTGAAAAACTGTTTTTT
.	TRBJ2-7	14	.	TRBV5-1	CASSRNGAGNEQYF	TGCGCCAGCAGCCGGAACGGGGCGGGGAACGAGCAGTACTTC
.	TRBJ1-6	17	.	TRBV15	CATSRELQSSYNSPLHF	TGTGCCACCAGCAGAGAGTTACAGAGCTCCTATAATTCACCCCTCCACTTT
.	TRBJ2-1	17	.	TRBV6-1	CASSEARGSMSYNEQFF	TGTGCCAGCAGTGAAGCGCGAGGGTCAATGTCCTACAATGAGCAGTTCTTC
.	TRBJ2-2	15	.	TRBV7-3	CASSPNRRGTGELFF	TGTGCCAGCAGCCCCAACCGAAGGGGCACCGGGGAGCTGTTTTTT
.	TRBJ2-3	14	.	TRBV7-8	CASSSRGMADTQYF	TGTGCCAGCAGCTCCAGGGGTATGGCAGATACGCAGTATTTT
.	TRBJ1-6	14	.	TRBV6-1	CASSEALGRQHLHF	TGTGCCAGCAGTGAAGCCCTTGGGAGGCAGCACCTCCACTTT
TRBD2	TRBJ2-7	17	.	TRBV2	CASRPGLAGAKTYEQYF	TGTGCCAGCAGGCCGGGACTAGCGGGGGCCAAGACCTACGAGCAGTACTTC
.	TRBJ1-3	13	.	TRBV19	CASRLNFRNTIYF	TGTGCCAGTAGGTTGAATTTCAGGAACACCATATATTTT
.	TRBJ2-5	14	.	TRBV5-1	CASSLSGHEETQYF	TGCGCCAGCAGCTTGTCGGGACATGAAGAGACCCAGTACTTC
.	TRBJ1-1	20	.	TRBV27	CASSLSITSPGRFGNTEAFF	TGTGCCAGCAGTTTATCGATAACGTCCCCAGGGCGGTTCGGGAACACTGAAGCTTTCTTT
.	TRBJ1-1	15	.	TRBV2	CASSVRQTVNTEAFF	TGTGCCAGCAGTGTAAGACAGACAGTGAACACTGAAGCTTTCTTT
.	TRBJ1-1	14	.	TRBV5-1	CASSLAGQNTEAFF	TGCGCCAGCAGCTTGGCCGGTCAGAACACTGAAGCTTTCTTT
TRBD1	TRBJ2-7	14	.	TRBV2	CASNLAGGISEQYF	TGTGCCAGCAATTTGGCAGGGGGCATCTCCGAGCAGTACTTC
TRBD1	TRBJ2-7	16	.	TRBV11-2	CASSSPGTGGAGEQYF	TGTGCCAGCAGCTCACCCGGGACAGGGGGCGCGGGGGAGCAGTACTTC
.	TRBJ2-7	15	.	TRBV5-1	CASSLDSHSSYEQYF	TGCGCCAGCAGCTTGGATTCCCACAGCTCCTACGAGCAGTACTTC
.	TRBJ2-7	14	.	TRBV6-5	CASSRAGRSYEQYF	TGTGCCAGCAGCAGGGCTGGTAGGTCCTACGAGCAGTACTTC
.	TRBJ2-7	15	.	TRBV6-1	CASSESAGQTYEQYF	TGTGCCAGCAGTGAAAGCGCAGGGCAGACCTACGAGCAGTACTTC
.	TRBJ2-6	15	few	TRBV5-1	CASSLRGAGANVLTF	TGCGCCAGCAGCCTCAGGGGAGCTGGGGCCAACGTCCTGACTTTC
.	TRBJ2-3	15	.	TRBV28	CASSLVPGVTDTQYF	TGTGCCAGCAGTTTAGTTCCAGGGGTCACAGATACGCAGTATTTT
TRBD2	TRBJ2-2	18	.	TRBV30	CARTRGTSGGTNTGELFF	TGTGCCCGCACAAGGGGGACTAGCGGGGGGACTAACACCGGGGAGCTGTTTTTT
TRBD1	TRBJ2-7	12	.	TRBV6-5	CASSSTGLEQYF	TGTGCCAGCAGTTCGACAGGGTTAGAGCAGTACTTC
TRBD1	TRBJ1-4	14	.	TRBV19	CASIQTGSNEKLFF	TGTGCCAGTATCCAGACAGGGTCTAATGAAAAACTGTTTTTT
TRBD1	TRBJ1-4	16	.	TRBV11-2	CASSLSGQGSGEKLFF	TGTGCCAGCAGCTTAAGTGGACAGGGCTCAGGGGAAAAACTGTTTTTT
.	TRBJ2-5	13	.	TRBV11-2	CASSVRSGGTQYF	TGTGCCAGCAGCGTCCGGAGTGGAGGAACCCAGTACTTC
TRBD2	TRBJ2-7	15	.	TRBV7-3	CASSSSGGAPYEQYF	TGTGCCAGCAGTTCTAGCGGGGGGGCACCCTACGAGCAGTACTTC
TRBD1	TRBJ2-7	13	.	TRBV30	CAWSFRDRYEQYF	TGTGCCTGGAGTTTCCGGGACAGGTACGAGCAGTACTTC
.	TRBJ1-1	12	once	TRBV7-9	CSSSLFVGEAFF	TGTTCCAGCAGCTTATTCGTCGGTGAAGCTTTCTTT
TRBD1	TRBJ1-4	15	.	TRBV19	CATRQGGEVREKLFF	TGTGCCACCCGACAGGGAGGTGAAGTGAGGGAAAAACTGTTTTTT
TRBD1	TRBJ2-1	15	once	TRBV19	CASSQDRASINEQFF	TGTGCCAGTAGTCAAGACAGGGCGTCAATAAATGAGCAGTTCTTC
TRBD1	TRBJ1-6	15	.	TRBV6-5	CASKNRDRSDSPLHF	TGTGCCAGCAAAAACCGGGACAGGAGTGATTCACCCCTCCACTTT